The clone carrying this T cell receptor (beta chain) was picked up a small number of times. The sample is drawn from a study of neurological immune-mediated disorders. Per germline, CDR1 SQVTM and CDR2 ANQGSEA. V shed 6 bases and J shed 4 bases, with 18 bases lying between them. The CDR3 loop spans 14 amino acids. A single record per CDR3 protein comes from TCRdb applying MiXCR to the 5' RACE reads. The sample lists over 45,000 distinct CDR3 sequences, around 3.3% occurring once. The unsorted libraries had their origin in 2 million PBMCs stored at -80 C. V usage is TRBV29-1 and J usage is TRBJ1-1; possibly TRBD1 for D (5 bases). Material for sequencing was PBMCs. The sequence was collected from a man aged 40-50 years with multiple sclerosis. The CDR3 DNA reads TGCAGCGTCCGCGGACCCGGGGGGAGCACTGAAGCTTTCTTT. Protein: CSVRGPGGSTEAFF.